In its sample, the clone carrying this TCR beta chain was seen once. What it binds is not known. This entry comes from a study of shared clonotypes between healthy human individuals. Naive CD8 cells were CD45RO-negative, positively selected for CCR7, excluding terminally differentiated effector memory CD45RA+ cells. The donor cohort consisted entirely of Caucasian adults residing in Nashville, Tennessee. Findings and caveats of the study: Roughly 4.7% was the fraction of naive CD4 clonotypes found shared across a few donors.

The method was immunoSEQ multiplex PCR; TCRdb's version includes in-frame clones alone and lacks a portion of them. The repertoire includes about 2.2 million clones, just under 95% of them detected once, and 1.5% to 2% sits in the top ten. The CDR3 is 14 amino acids. The rearrangement joins TRBV21-1 to TRBJ2-3; the table's TRBD2 call for D was not verified on the DNA. TRBV21-1 is deemed a pseudogene. The TCR was taken from a man between 18 and 35 years old in good health. Some clones in this sample may be carry-over from other donors' samples. Sequencing was carried out using naive CD8+ T cells from PBMCs. The CDR3 region is CASSKVLAGDTQYF. The CDR3 DNA reads as TGTGCCAGCAGCAAAGTCCTAGCGGGAGATACGCAGTATTTT.